What follows are 22 T cell receptor beta chains derived from one specimen sequenced in a study of control samples from healthy donors and cancer patients. Method: immunoSEQ multiplex PCR; TCRdb's copy keeps in-frame clones and lacks some. The repertoire holds 350,000 to 450,000 clones, with 80% to 95% as singletons. The sequencing sample was made of PBMCs. The receptors stem from a middle-aged man with head and neck cancer.

This rearrangement joins TRBV6-5 to TRBJ2-2; 7 bases line up with TRBD1. The germline V gene has CDR1 MNHEY and CDR2 SVGAGI. This CDR3 spans 15 amino acids. V shed 5 bases and J 6 bases; nucleotides not matched to a gene: 9. CDR3: CASSRTGVRAGELFF. CDR3 sequence (DNA): TGTGCCAGCAGTCGGACAGGCGTCCGCGCCGGGGAGCTGTTTTTT.

V is TRBV7-8 and J is TRBJ2-5, with D perhaps being TRBD1 or TRBD2 (5 bases each). The germline gives CDR1 SGHVS, CDR2 FQNEAQ. Trimming stripped 6 bases from V and 0 bases from J, with 14 bases between. This CDR3 is built from 15 residues. CDR3 sequence reads: CASSSPGRYQETQYF. The CDR3 DNA sequence: TGTGCCAGCAGTTCCCCGGGGCGGTACCAAGAGACCCAGTACTTC.

The gene calls are TRBV28 and TRBJ1-1; D is uncertain. CDR3 length: 13 amino acids. The germline V gene has CDR1 MDHEN and CDR2 SYDVKM. The V gene lost 5 bases and the J gene lost 3 bases, with 10 bases spanning the gap. The CDR3: CASSPGWYTEAFF. The CDR3, as DNA: TGTGCCAGCAGTCCAGGTTGGTACACTGAAGCTTTCTTT.

The sample holds one count of this clone. The rearrangement links TRBV5-1 to TRBJ2-7; unclear D gene. Germline assignment: CDR1 SGHRS and CDR2 YFSETQ. Trimming cost V 0 bases and J 1 base, with 11 bases left between them. The CDR3 extends over 15 amino acids. CDR3 residues: CASSLDPPESYEQYF. CDR3 DNA: TGCGCCAGCAGCTTGGACCCCCCGGAGTCCTACGAGCAGTACTTC. The variable domain in full, completed from reference TRBV5-1 and TRBJ2-7, reads KAGVTQTPRYLIKTRGQQVTLSCSPISGHRSVSWYQQTPGQGLQFLFEYFSETQRNKGNFPGRFSGRQFSNSRSEMNVSTLELGDSALYLCASSLDPPESYEQYFGPGTRLTVT.

The chain links TRBV7-2 to TRBJ2-5; 9 nucleotides agree with TRBD2. The J segment lost 0 bases and the V segment lost 5 bases, leaving 7 bases of the junction unmatched. This CDR3 region has 16 residues. Germline CDR1 is SGHTA and CDR2 is FQGNSA. The DNA for the CDR3 is TGTGCCAGCAGCCCGGGGCTAGCGGGGAACCAAGAGACCCAGTACTTC. This gives the protein CASSPGLAGNQETQYF.

V usage is TRBV10-3 and J usage is TRBJ1-4, with a tentative D call TRBD1 (5 bases). Trimming cost V 6 bases and J 0 bases, with 11 bases left between them. CDR1 and CDR2 (germline): ENHRY, SYGVKD. The CDR3 extends over 15 amino acids. CDR3 in DNA: TGTGCCATCAGAACAGGTCTTACAACTAATGAAAAACTGTTTTTT. Amino acids: CAIRTGLTTNEKLFF.

The rearrangement links TRBV6-2 or TRBV6-3 to TRBJ1-4, with 9 bases fitting TRBD1. The CDR3 is 15 residues long. Trimming cost V 4 bases and J 5 bases; bases outside gene matches: 5. Germline lookup yields CDR1 MNHEY and CDR2 SVGEGT. The CDR3 DNA reads TGTGCCAGCAGTTTCCTCGACAGGGGGAATGAAAAACTGTTTTTT. Encoded protein: CASSFLDRGNEKLFF.

Only one count was recorded for this clone. The chain joins TRBV6-5 to TRBJ1-5; D possibly corresponds to TRBD1 (6 bases). The CDR3 contains 12 residues. Germline CDR1 and CDR2: MNHEY and SVGAGI. The germline V and J ends were trimmed by 6 bases and 10 bases, with 13 bases remaining between them. Written as DNA, the CDR3 is TGTGCCAGCAGACTTTCGACAGGTCCCCAGCATTTT. Encoded protein: CASRLSTGPQHF.

The rearrangement joins TRBV30 to TRBJ1-3; D is perhaps TRBD1 (6 bases). This CDR3 comprises 16 residues. V dropped 3 bases and J dropped 4 bases, with 19 bases sitting between them. Per the germline V gene, CDR1 is GTSNPN and CDR2 is SVGIG (reference sequence). The CDR3 region is CAWSPMGRGRGNTIYF. CDR3 nucleotides: TGTGCCTGGAGCCCCATGGGCAGGGGAAGAGGAAACACCATATATTTT.

V is TRBV19 and J is TRBJ2-1, with D possibly being TRBD1 (5 bases). The V end was cut by 10 bases, the J end by 2 bases, with 15 bases between. Germline values: CDR1 LNHDA, CDR2 SQIVND (reference sequence). The CDR3 spans 14 residues. CDR3 DNA sequence: TGTGCCACCTCCCCAGGGAAACCCTACAATGAGCAGTTCTTC. As protein: CATSPGKPYNEQFF.

The chain carries TRBV6-1 and TRBJ1-4, with D hard to call. The CDR3 sequence is 12 residues long. Between the trimmed V and J ends, which lost 2 bases and 8 bases, there was a span of 6 bases. Germline CDR1 is MNHNS and CDR2 is SASEGT. CDR3 in DNA: TGTGCCAGCAGTGAACAGAGGGAAAAACTGTTTTTT. The encoded protein is CASSEQREKLFF.

This clone occurred once. This chain joins TRBV5-1 and TRBJ2-7; a weak D match, TRBD2 (5 bases). The CDR3 is 18 amino acids. V gave up 0 bases and J gave up 0 bases, with 19 bases separating them. Per germline, CDR1 SGHRS and CDR2 YFSETQ. CDR3 sequence (DNA): TGCGCCAGCAGCTTGGCTAAATGGGTCGGGGTCAGCTCCTACGAGCAGTACTTC. It is translated as CASSLAKWVGVSSYEQYF.

This chain connects TRBV5-1 to TRBJ2-5; 7 nucleotides match TRBD1. CDR1 SGHRS and CDR2 YFSETQ come from the germline V gene. J lost 3 bases, V lost 4 bases, and 6 bases had no gene match. The CDR3 contains 14 residues. CDR3 amino acids: CASSDNRGEETQYF. In DNA, the CDR3 is TGCGCCAGCAGCGACAACAGGGGTGAAGAGACCCAGTACTTC.

The chain couples TRBV9 to TRBJ1-4; D uncertain. V lost 0 bases and J 6 bases, leaving 9 bases between the germline ends. In germline, CDR1 is SGDLS, CDR2 YYNGEE. The CDR3 runs 14 residues. The CDR3 protein is CASSVGVSYEKLFF. CDR3 coding DNA: TGTGCCAGCAGCGTAGGGGTTAGTTATGAAAAACTGTTTTTT. The variable domain in full, with the rest retrieved from reference TRBV9 and TRBJ1-4, is DSGVTQTPKHLITATGQRVTLRCSPRSGDLSVYWYQQSLDQGLQFLIQYYNGEERAKGNILERFSAQQFPDLHSELNLSSLELGDSALYFCASSVGVSYEKLFFGSGTQLSVL.

This clone has only one observation. This chain joins TRBV15 and TRBJ2-3, with D possibly called TRBD1 or TRBD2 (6 bases each). Germline CDR1 reads LNHNV; CDR2 reads YYDKDF (reference sequence). The CDR3 is 15 residues long. V was clipped by 3 bases and J by 2 bases, with 12 bases between them. Here the CDR3 reads CATSSPRGPTDTQYF. The CDR3 DNA reads as TGTGCCACCAGCAGTCCTCGGGGGCCCACAGATACGCAGTATTTT.

The genes are TRBV5-1 and TRBJ2-5; D is possibly TRBD1 or TRBD2 (5 bases each). This CDR3 region has 15 residues. In germline, CDR1 is SGHRS, CDR2 YFSETQ. Trimming took 1 base from V and 2 from J, leaving 12 bases between them. The CDR3 DNA is TGCGCCAGCAGCTTGACATCGGGACCACAAGAGACCCAGTACTTC. It codes for CASSLTSGPQETQYF.

This chain connects TRBV6-5 to TRBJ1-2, with a possible D match to TRBD1 (5 bases). Germline lookup yields CDR1 MNHEY and CDR2 SVGAGI. The ends were cut back, 5 bases at V and 4 bases at J, with 8 bases in the middle. The CDR3 consists of 12 residues. The CDR3 sequence: CASSTGLYGYTF. The CDR3 nucleotides are TGTGCCAGCAGTACAGGACTCTATGGCTACACCTTC.

The V call is TRBV7-2, the J call TRBJ2-1; TRBD1 is a possible D gene (6 bases). Germline V CDR1 and CDR2: SGHTA, FQGNSA. Trimming removed 4 bases from V and 0 bases from J, with 13 bases in between. CDR3 length equals 16 residues. In nucleotides, the CDR3 is TGTGCCAGCAGCTCCGGACAGCTGACCTCCTACAATGAGCAGTTCTTC. Its protein is CASSSGQLTSYNEQFF.

This sequence joins TRBV9 and TRBJ2-5; 9 bases are a match to TRBD2. The J segment lost 2 bases and the V segment lost 4 bases, leaving 6 bases of the junction unmatched. The CDR3 loop spans 15 amino acids. Germline V gene data show CDR1 as SGDLS and CDR2 as YYNGEE. CDR3 region: CASSRREGVQETQYF. In DNA form, the CDR3 reads TGTGCCAGCAGCCGGCGGGAGGGGGTACAAGAGACCCAGTACTTC.

The gene calls are TRBV7-3 and TRBJ2-3; 12 bases agree with TRBD2. Germline trimming cut 3 bases from V and 4 bases from J; bases unmatched to any gene: 8. The CDR3 is made up of 17 amino acids. CDR1 and CDR2 from the germline V gene are SGHTA and FQGTGA. CDR3: CASSFAPTSGGSDTQYF. The CDR3 DNA follows: TGTGCCAGCAGCTTCGCGCCGACTAGCGGGGGTTCAGATACGCAGTATTTT. Together with reference TRBV7-3 and TRBJ2-3, the CDR3 gives the full variable domain: GAGVSQTPSNKVTEKGKYVELRCDPISGHTALYWYRQSLGQGPEFLIYFQGTGAADDSGLPNDRFFAVRPEGSVSTLKIQRTERGDSAVYLCASSFAPTSGGSDTQYFGPGTRLTVL.

The chain carries TRBV7-3 and TRBJ2-1; 8 bases line up with TRBD2. From germline, CDR1 is SGHTA and CDR2 FQGTGA. The CDR3 covers 14 residues. V dropped 2 bases and J dropped 7; count of bases not matched to a gene: 4. In DNA, the CDR3 is TGTGCCAGCAGCTTAGCGGGGGGCGAAAATGAGCAGTTCTTC. Protein product: CASSLAGGENEQFF.

This clone was counted only a few times. This sequence joins TRBV3-1 (or the pseudogene TRBV3-2) and TRBJ2-7; TRBD2 aligns across 9 bases. V gave up 4 bases and J gave up 4 bases; unmatched junction bases: 11. This CDR3 comprises 16 residues. The germline CDR1 and CDR2 sequences are LGHDT and YNNKEL (reference sequence). CDR3 coding DNA: TGTGCCAGCAGCCTCCTCCCCCGGACTAGCGCGTACGAGCAGTACTTC. Protein product: CASSLLPRTSAYEQYF.